This TCR beta chain was documented in a study of blood T cell repertoires in COVID-19. Study overall: The study drew acute and convalescent COVID-19 samples from the United States, Italy and Spain. In each case, the material was cDNA or gDNA derived from T cells, B-cell-depleted T cells, or PBMCs.

Seattle-derived patients entered the study during active infection and were followed longitudinally. The CDR3 runs to 18 residues. Germline CDR1 is MNHNS and CDR2 is SASEGT. V lost 3 bases to trimming and J lost 3 bases; unmatched junction nucleotides: 14. The data were produced by immunoSEQ multiplex PCR, yet TCRdb's version contains in-frame clones alone and is incomplete. The table has some 360,000 clones, around 87% seen once. Sequenced: peripheral blood. The chain couples TRBV6-1 to TRBJ1-2; 9 bases map to TRBD1. The sequence came from a woman aged 55 to 70 with COVID-19, enrolled during active disease. Here the CDR3 reads CASSDLAYRGPPYYGYTF. The CDR3 DNA is TGTGCCAGCAGTGATTTGGCTTACAGGGGGCCCCCCTACTATGGCTACACCTTC.